The present entry profiles one T cell receptor beta chain with its context. Using immunoSEQ multiplex PCR, the repertoire was profiled, and TCRdb retains in-frame clones only, with some absent. The sample carries 75,000 to 95,000 clones, just over 90% recorded once. The source of the sample is a study of resident and recirculating memory T cells in vitiligo. Anyone treated within the previous three months was excluded. The clonotype was recovered from a male donor with vitiligo. Sequences were obtained from blood.

The CDR3: CASNLFSGRENEQFF. CDR3 coding DNA: TGTGCCAGCAACCTCTTTAGCGGGAGGGAGAATGAGCAGTTCTTC. This chain connects TRBV27 to TRBJ2-1; 11 positions agree with TRBD2. This CDR3 comprises 15 residues. From germline, CDR1 is MNHEY and CDR2 SMNVEV (reference sequence). After removal of 7 bases from V and 7 bases from J, the junction contained 9 bases not matched to a gene.